This entry concerns a single T cell receptor (beta chain). Its target is unknown. Likely a read error: the CDR3 ends without its conserved phenylalanine or tryptophan. The researchers produced TCR beta cDNA from roughly 550 ng total RNA with a constant-region primer. A slightly modified ARM-PCR protocol with three nested multiplex PCR rounds produced these TCR beta libraries. The study ran its first two PCR rounds for roughly 11 cycles each, using TRBV1-TRBV30 forward primers and a C-beta reverse primer. TCRdb independently ran MiXCR on the multiplex PCR reads; one entry per CDR3 protein. The sample includes roughly 57,000 distinct CDR3 sequences, 55% to 75% seen only once; the top ten take roughly three fifths. The germline gives CDR1 ENHRY, CDR2 SYGVKD. The CDR3 extends over 15 amino acids. V was cut by 3 bases and J by 5 bases, with 16 bases left in between. RNA and DNA were co-extracted from approximately 20-30 mg of unsorted bulk tissue. Uniformly, tumor samples exhibited a viable tumor cell fraction exceeding 75%.

The source of the sample is a study of tumor-infiltrating lymphocytes in primary liver carcinoma. Study-wide background: These were node-negative, non-metastatic T1-T3 tumors of roughly 4.2 to 10 cm. Per sample, productive TCRbeta reads numbered roughly 3.5 to 7.13 million, similar across tissue types.

General study results and limits: A significantly higher top-250-clone fraction was recorded for tumors than for blood (p = 0.039).

This TCR was sampled from a man in his forties or fifties with primary liver carcinoma and hepatitis B virus infection. This chain uses TRBV10-3 with TRBJ2-5, with D possibly matching TRBD2 (6 bases). Material: liver tumor tissue from sampling region 2. Subset of the sample: tumor region T2, inferior pole. The CDR3 DNA reads as TGTGCCATCAGTGACCGGGAGAAGGGGATGGAGACCCAGTACTCC. Amino acid sequence: CAISDREKGMETQYS.